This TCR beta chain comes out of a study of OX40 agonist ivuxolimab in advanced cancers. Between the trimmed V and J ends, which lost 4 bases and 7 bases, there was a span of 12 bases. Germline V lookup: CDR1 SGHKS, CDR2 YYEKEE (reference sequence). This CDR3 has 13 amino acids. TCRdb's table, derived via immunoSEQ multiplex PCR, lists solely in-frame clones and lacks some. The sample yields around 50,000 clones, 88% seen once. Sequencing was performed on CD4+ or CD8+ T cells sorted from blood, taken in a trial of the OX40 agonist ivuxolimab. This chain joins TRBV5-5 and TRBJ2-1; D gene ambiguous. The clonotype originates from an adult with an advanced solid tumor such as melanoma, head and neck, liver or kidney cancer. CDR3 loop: CASSQMSGNEQFF. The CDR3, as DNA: TGTGCCAGCAGCCAGATGAGTGGGAATGAGCAGTTCTTC.